A selection of T cell receptor beta chains follows, all from one sample in a study of CD8 T cells in ankylosing spondylitis. TCRdb ran MiXCR on the 5' RACE reads and lists one entry per CDR3 protein. The table has 300,000 to 400,000 distinct CDR3 sequences, roughly 20% seen once. Sequenced: blood, either unsorted or a sorted T cell fraction (not recorded which). All receptors derive from a male donor with ankylosing spondylitis or in good health (not recorded which). The CDR3 runs from the conserved cysteine through the conserved F or W. D genes are given only for firm matches. Some rows mark clone size as missing; the rest say once, few, many or name a class of expanded clone.

NA	NA	TRBV6-5	TRBJ2-5	CASSYRATGLSGTQYF	TGTGCCAGCAGTTACAGAGCCACAGGGCTTTCTGGGACCCAGTACTTC
NA	few	TRBV29-1	TRBJ2-5	CSVEAVTGAAVETQYF	TGCAGCGTTGAGGCGGTTACGGGGGCCGCGGTGGAGACCCAGTACTTC
NA	few	TRBV7-9	TRBJ2-1	CASSSHGGRPNEQFF	TGTGCCAGCAGCTCGCACGGGGGCCGCCCCAATGAGCAGTTCTTC
NA	NA	TRBV11-2	TRBJ2-2	CASSVFGELFF	TGTGCCAGCAGCGTTTTTGGGGAGCTGTTTTTT
TRBD2	NA	TRBV29-1	TRBJ2-7	CSVLSGGYEQYF	TGCAGCGTTCTTAGCGGGGGGTACGAGCAGTACTTC
NA	NA	TRBV5-6	TRBJ2-7	CASSLAVGDLTYEQYF	TGTGCCAGCAGCTTGGCCGTCGGGGACTTAACCTACGAGCAGTACTTC
TRBD1	NA	TRBV18	TRBJ2-3	CASSPDDRGYSDTQYF	TGTGCCAGCTCACCGGACGACAGGGGGTATTCAGATACGCAGTATTTT
NA	many	TRBV4-1	TRBJ1-5	CASSQVEGNQPQHF	TGCGCCAGCAGCCAAGTCGAGGGGAATCAGCCCCAGCATTTT
NA	few	TRBV11-1	TRBJ1-1	CASSLGGLPEAFF	TGTGCCAGCAGCTTAGGTGGTTTGCCTGAAGCTTTCTTT
TRBD1	few	TRBV12-3/TRBV12-4	TRBJ2-2	CASSDPGGITGELFF	TGTGCCAGCAGTGACCCAGGGGGCATCACCGGGGAGCTGTTTTTT
NA	few	TRBV12-3/TRBV12-4	TRBJ1-4	CASRSGITMGEKLFF	TGTGCCAGCAGGTCCGGGATTACGATGGGAGAAAAACTGTTTTTT
NA	few	TRBV7-3	TRBJ2-1	CASSFMENNEQFF	TGTGCCAGCAGCTTTATGGAAAACAATGAGCAGTTCTTC
NA	few	TRBV15	TRBJ2-6	CATSTEPSGANVLTF	TGTGCCACCAGCACCGAACCCTCTGGGGCCAACGTCCTGACTTTC
TRBD2	few	TRBV7-8	TRBJ2-5	CASSHFRGDSGKDQYF	TGTGCCAGCAGCCATTTCCGTGGGGATAGCGGGAAGGACCAGTACTTC
NA	few	TRBV6-5	TRBJ2-5	CASRADHQTQYF	TGTGCCAGCAGAGCAGATCATCAGACCCAGTACTTC
TRBD1	few	TRBV12-3/TRBV12-4	TRBJ2-3	CASSTGQGDTQYF	TGTGCCAGCAGTACGGGACAGGGGGATACGCAGTATTTT
NA	many	TRBV12-3/TRBV12-4	TRBJ2-7	CASSPGPYEQYF	TGTGCCAGCAGTCCCGGACCCTACGAGCAGTACTTC
NA	NA	TRBV27	TRBJ2-5	CASSLSIALQETQYF	TGTGCCAGCAGTTTATCGATAGCCTTACAAGAGACCCAGTACTTC
NA	few	TRBV5-1	TRBJ2-5	CASKEGQETQYF	TGCGCCAGCAAGGAGGGTCAAGAGACCCAGTACTTC
TRBD1	NA	TRBV11-2	TRBJ1-2	CASSLIGQGVYGYTF	TGTGCCAGCAGCTTAATAGGACAGGGGGTTTATGGCTACACCTTC
NA	NA	TRBV12-3/TRBV12-4	TRBJ2-7	CASSTRAGVRYF	TGTGCCAGCTCCACCCGAGCCGGAGTCAGGTACTTC
NA	few	TRBV15	TRBJ2-7	CATSRDLSYEQYF	TGTGCCACCAGCAGAGATCTCAGCTACGAGCAGTACTTC
NA	few	TRBV4-1	TRBJ2-7	CASSHGGVGSPYEQYF	TGCGCCAGCAGCCACGGTGGGGTAGGGTCTCCCTACGAGCAGTACTTC
NA	NA	TRBV4-1	TRBJ2-1	CASSYIGTQNNEQFF	TGCGCCAGCAGCTATATTGGGACCCAAAACAATGAGCAGTTCTTC
TRBD1	few	TRBV12-3/TRBV12-4	TRBJ2-1	CASIRPGQGVYNEQFF	TGTGCCAGCATCCGCCCGGGACAGGGGGTGTACAATGAGCAGTTCTTC
NA	NA	TRBV6-1	TRBJ1-5	CASSASQGSNQPQHF	TGTGCCAGCAGTGCAAGTCAGGGGTCGAATCAGCCCCAGCATTTT
NA	NA	TRBV9	TRBJ2-1	CASSAERDEQFF	TGTGCCAGCAGCGCCGAGAGGGATGAGCAGTTCTTC
NA	few	TRBV10-3	TRBJ1-4	CAISEVAGAEKLFF	TGTGCCATCAGTGAGGTGGCCGGAGCTGAAAAACTGTTTTTT
NA	many	TRBV20-1	TRBJ2-5	CSANAARSVGSQYF	TGCAGTGCTAACGCAGCGCGGTCAGTAGGGTCCCAGTACTTC
NA	NA	TRBV15	TRBJ2-2	CAASDRSTLNTGELFF	TGTGCCGCTTCAGACAGGAGCACATTGAACACCGGGGAGCTGTTTTTT
TRBD2	few	TRBV6-5	TRBJ2-7	CASSSLAGSPVYEQYF	TGTGCCAGCAGTTCACTAGCGGGGAGCCCTGTCTACGAGCAGTACTTC
NA	NA	TRBV20-1	TRBJ1-5	CSQGINQPQHF	TGCAGCCAGGGTATCAATCAGCCCCAGCATTTT
NA	NA	TRBV20-1	TRBJ2-7	CSASSDPSSYEQYF	TGCAGTGCAAGTAGCGATCCGAGCTCCTACGAGCAGTACTTC
NA	NA	TRBV9	TRBJ2-1	CASSVQTGSSYNEQFF	TGTGCCAGCAGCGTACAAACAGGAAGCTCCTACAATGAGCAGTTCTTC
NA	NA	TRBV3-1	TRBJ2-2	CASTPFLADTGELFF	TGTGCCAGCACCCCATTCCTAGCCGACACCGGGGAGCTGTTTTTT
TRBD2	few	TRBV6-1	TRBJ2-3	CASSPTRTSGGSYTDTQYF	TGTGCCAGCAGTCCGACCCGGACTAGCGGGGGGTCTTACACAGATACGCAGTATTTT
TRBD1	few	TRBV27	TRBJ2-1	CATSPSQGAAYNEQFF	TGTGCCACTTCCCCATCCCAGGGGGCAGCCTACAATGAGCAGTTCTTC
NA	NA	TRBV2	TRBJ2-7	CASSEGPTYEQYF	TGTGCCAGCAGTGAAGGGCCTACCTACGAGCAGTACTTC
TRBD2	NA	TRBV30	TRBJ2-3	CAWSYGTSGTDTQYF	TGTGCCTGGAGCTATGGGACTAGCGGCACAGATACGCAGTATTTT
NA	few	TRBV12-3/TRBV12-4	TRBJ1-5	CASSFWAGNQPQHF	TGTGCCAGCAGTTTTTGGGCCGGCAATCAGCCCCAGCATTTT
NA	few	TRBV12-3/TRBV12-4	TRBJ2-7	CASTLWADASEQYF	TGTGCCAGCACCCTGTGGGCAGATGCCTCCGAGCAGTACTTC
NA	NA	TRBV29-1	TRBJ2-5	CSGAPGIQETQYF	TGCAGCGGCGCCCCAGGGATTCAAGAGACCCAGTACTTC
TRBD2	NA	TRBV4-2	TRBJ2-1	CASSQESVGGEAGGFGEQFF	TGTGCCAGCAGCCAAGAATCGGTAGGGGGCGAAGCGGGGGGTTTTGGAGAGCAGTTCTTC
NA	NA	TRBV12-3/TRBV12-4	TRBJ1-5	CASTVTPTYQPQHF	TGTGCCAGCACCGTTACCCCCACCTACCAGCCCCAGCATTTT
TRBD2	NA	TRBV28	TRBJ2-3	CASSLPTVAPGGGSTDTQYF	TGTGCCAGCAGCCTCCCAACCGTGGCCCCGGGAGGAGGGTCCACAGATACGCAGTATTTT
NA	NA	TRBV7-2	TRBJ2-1	CASSTGVGANEQFF	TGTGCCAGCAGCACGGGGGTCGGGGCCAATGAGCAGTTCTTC
TRBD1	few	TRBV10-2	TRBJ1-2	CASSDRDRPDYGYTF	TGCGCCAGCAGTGATCGGGACAGACCAGACTATGGCTACACCTTC